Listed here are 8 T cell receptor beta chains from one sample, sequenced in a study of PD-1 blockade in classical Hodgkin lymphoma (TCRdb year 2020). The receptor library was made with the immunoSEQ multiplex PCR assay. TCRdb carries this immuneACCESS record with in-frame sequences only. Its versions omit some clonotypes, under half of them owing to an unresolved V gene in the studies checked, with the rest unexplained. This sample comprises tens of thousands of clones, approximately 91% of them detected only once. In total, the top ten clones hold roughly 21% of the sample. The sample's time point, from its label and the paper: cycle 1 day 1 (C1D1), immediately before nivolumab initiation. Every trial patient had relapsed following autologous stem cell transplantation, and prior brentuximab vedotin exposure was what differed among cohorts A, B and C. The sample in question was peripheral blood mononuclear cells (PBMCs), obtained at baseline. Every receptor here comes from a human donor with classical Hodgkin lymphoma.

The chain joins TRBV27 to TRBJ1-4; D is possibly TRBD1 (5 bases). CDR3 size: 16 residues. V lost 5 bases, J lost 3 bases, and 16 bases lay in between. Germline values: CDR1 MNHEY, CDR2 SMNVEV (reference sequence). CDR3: CASSLRQRVPNEKLFF. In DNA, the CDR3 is TGTGCCAGCAGTCTGCGACAGCGAGTGCCTAATGAAAAACTGTTTTTT.

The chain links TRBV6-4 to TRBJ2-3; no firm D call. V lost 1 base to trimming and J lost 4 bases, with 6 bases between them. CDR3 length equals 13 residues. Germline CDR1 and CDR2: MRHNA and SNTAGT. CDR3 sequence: CASSDFFADTQYF. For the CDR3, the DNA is TGTGCCAGCAGTGACTTCTTTGCAGATACGCAGTATTTT.

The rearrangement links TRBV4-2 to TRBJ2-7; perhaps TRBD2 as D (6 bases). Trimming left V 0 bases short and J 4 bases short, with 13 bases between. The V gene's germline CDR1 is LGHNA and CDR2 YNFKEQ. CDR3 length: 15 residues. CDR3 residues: CASSQDLPAGYEQYF. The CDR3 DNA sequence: TGTGCCAGCAGCCAAGATCTTCCGGCGGGGTACGAGCAGTACTTC.

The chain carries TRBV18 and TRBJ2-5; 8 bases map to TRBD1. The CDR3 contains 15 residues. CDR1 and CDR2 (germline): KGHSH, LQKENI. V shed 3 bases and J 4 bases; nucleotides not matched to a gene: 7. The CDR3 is CASSPRTGSGETQYF. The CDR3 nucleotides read TGTGCCAGCTCACCGAGGACAGGGAGCGGAGAGACCCAGTACTTC.

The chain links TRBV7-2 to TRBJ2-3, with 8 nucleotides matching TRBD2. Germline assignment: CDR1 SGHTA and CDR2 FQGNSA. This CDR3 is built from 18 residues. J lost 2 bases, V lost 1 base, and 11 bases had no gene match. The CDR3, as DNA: TGTGCCAGCAGCTTAGAGGTTTGGATAGCGGGGAACACAGATACGCAGTATTTT. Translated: CASSLEVWIAGNTDTQYF.

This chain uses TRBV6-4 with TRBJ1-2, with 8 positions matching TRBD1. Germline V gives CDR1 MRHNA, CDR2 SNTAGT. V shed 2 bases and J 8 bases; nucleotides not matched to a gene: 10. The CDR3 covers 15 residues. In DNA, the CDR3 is TGTGCCAGCAGTGACCCAATGCGGACAGGGAACGGCTACACCTTC. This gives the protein CASSDPMRTGNGYTF.

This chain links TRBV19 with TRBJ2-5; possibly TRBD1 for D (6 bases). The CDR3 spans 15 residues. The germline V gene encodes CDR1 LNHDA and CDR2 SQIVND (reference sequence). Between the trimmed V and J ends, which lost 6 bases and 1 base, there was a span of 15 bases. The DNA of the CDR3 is TGTGCCAGTAGGGTGACAGGAAGGGGCCAAGAGACCCAGTACTTC. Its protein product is CASRVTGRGQETQYF.

CDR3 nucleotide sequence: TGTGCCAGCAGTGAAGTTGGAACAGGGAGTCACGAGCAGTACTTC. Its protein product is CASSEVGTGSHEQYF. The chain uses TRBV25-1 and TRBJ2-7; D may be TRBD1 (6 bases). V was shortened by 2 bases and J by 5 bases, with 16 bases between the two germline ends. The CDR3 has 15 amino acids. The germline gives CDR1 MGHDK, CDR2 SYGVNS.